This T cell receptor beta chain was profiled in a study of blood T cell repertoires in COVID-19. The CDR3 is 15 amino acids. The V end was cut by 3 bases, the J end by 4 bases, with 13 bases between. Germline CDR1 reads SGHTA; CDR2 reads FQGTGA. What the recovered Cohort 3 donors had was two negative PCRs, clearance, or symptom resolution. Original processing notes: Amplification of reference gene primers was used by the study to estimate nucleated cell counts. Sequencing was performed with immunoSEQ multiplex PCR; in TCRdb, only in-frame clones are kept and a portion is missing. From that table come the V and J calls and clone size; the DNA was used to work out D and trimming. The sample has about 270,000 clones, around 84% seen once.

This sequence was found in a man between 18 and 29 years old who had recovered from COVID-19. The rearrangement links TRBV7-3 to TRBJ1-3; D ambiguous. Sequencing input: PBMCs or T cells enriched from blood (not recorded which). The DNA of the CDR3 is TGTGCCAGCAGCTTCAGCGGGGAACCGGGAAACACCATATATTTT. It is translated as CASSFSGEPGNTIYF.